These 16 T cell receptor beta chains were all obtained from the same sample, sequenced in a study of control samples from healthy donors and cancer patients. The repertoire was sequenced with immunoSEQ multiplex PCR; TCRdb's copy has only in-frame clones and lacks some. The profile shows 250,000 to 300,000 clones, approximately 80% of them singletons. Sequencing was carried out using PBMCs. These receptors all stem from a woman aged 60 to 75 with lung cancer.

This rearrangement joins TRBV7-3 to TRBJ1-1, with D perhaps TRBD1 (6 bases). The CDR3 length is 15 residues. Per the germline V gene, CDR1 is SGHTA and CDR2 is FQGTGA. Trimming removed 4 bases from V and 6 bases from J, with 18 bases in between. CDR3 residues: CASSSSGHQGSEAFF. The DNA of the CDR3 is TGTGCCAGCAGCTCCTCGGGACACCAGGGGTCTGAAGCTTTCTTT.

This rearrangement joins TRBV24-1 to TRBJ2-2, with 8 bases lining up with TRBD2. Germline V gene sequence: CDR1 KGHDR, CDR2 SFDVKD. The J segment lost 5 bases and the V segment lost 7 bases, leaving 2 bases of the junction unmatched. CDR3 length: 13 amino acids. The CDR3 nucleotides read TGTGCCACCAGGTCTAGCGGGACCGGGGAGCTGTTTTTT. It yields the protein CATRSSGTGELFF.

The chain has TRBV5-1 and TRBJ1-2; D may be TRBD1 (6 bases). Deletions cut 4 bases from V and 3 bases from J, with 13 bases between. Germline CDR1 reads SGHRS; CDR2 reads YFSETQ. CDR3 size: 14 residues. The CDR3 DNA sequence: TGCGCCAGCAGCGCCGGGACACTCGACTATGGCTACACCTTC. As protein: CASSAGTLDYGYTF.

The chain uses TRBV19 and TRBJ1-5; D is possibly TRBD1 (6 bases). The ends were cut back, 0 bases at V and 4 bases at J, with 7 bases in the middle. Germline CDR1 LNHDA, CDR2 SQIVND (reference sequence). This CDR3 has 14 residues. The CDR3 DNA reads as TGTGCCAGTAGTATAGAACAGGGTAATCAGCCCCAGCATTTT. This codes for CASSIEQGNQPQHF.

The chain recombines TRBV9 with TRBJ1-1, with D possibly being TRBD1 (5 bases). The CDR3 is 13 residues long. V was cut by 0 bases and J by 5 bases, with 8 bases left in between. Germline lookup yields CDR1 SGDLS and CDR2 YYNGEE. This chain's CDR3 is CASSVGGRTEAFF. DNA of the CDR3: TGTGCCAGCAGCGTAGGGGGGAGGACTGAAGCTTTCTTT. The full variable domain, its missing parts supplied by reference TRBV9 and TRBJ1-1, is DSGVTQTPKHLITATGQRVTLRCSPRSGDLSVYWYQQSLDQGLQFLIQYYNGEERAKGNILERFSAQQFPDLHSELNLSSLELGDSALYFCASSVGGRTEAFFGQGTRLTVV.

V and J are TRBV19 and TRBJ2-1; 9 positions match TRBD2. The V gene end was trimmed by 3 bases and the J gene end by 0 bases; junction bases not matched to a gene: 6. Germline V gene sequence: CDR1 LNHDA, CDR2 SQIVND (reference sequence). The CDR3 runs 17 residues. The CDR3 nucleotides read TGTGCCAGTAGTATTTATAGCGGGGGTCCCTCCTACAATGAGCAGTTCTTC. Amino acid sequence: CASSIYSGGPSYNEQFF.

The genes are TRBV18 and TRBJ2-1; no reliable D call. Trimming shortened V by 3 bases and J by 0 bases, and 9 bases separated the two germline ends. CDR3 length equals 15 residues. In germline, CDR1 is KGHSH, CDR2 LQKENI. The CDR3 spells CASSPLRSSYNEQFF. Here the CDR3 DNA reads TGTGCCAGCTCACCTCTTCGCAGCTCCTACAATGAGCAGTTCTTC.

Note on this clone: Other DNA sequences in this specimen translate into the identical CDR3. The chain links TRBV20-1 to TRBJ1-5; no reliable D call. The CDR3 is 12 amino acids. Germline-derived CDR1 and CDR2 are DFQATT and SNEGSKA (reference sequence). The V end was cut by 3 bases, the J end by 1 base, with 4 bases between. The CDR3 loop reads CSASRSNQPQHF. The CDR3 nucleotides read TGCAGTGCTAGTCGCAGCAATCAGCCCCAGCATTTT.

This chain uses TRBV9 with TRBJ2-1; D remains unclear. CDR3 size: 15 residues. The germline V gene encodes CDR1 SGDLS and CDR2 YYNGEE. Trimming stripped 0 bases from V and 8 bases from J, with 15 bases between. The CDR3 nucleotides are TGTGCCAGCAGCGTAGGACCCCGAGGTGGGGATGAGCAGTTCTTC. The encoded protein is CASSVGPRGGDEQFF.

The V call is TRBV2, the J call TRBJ2-3, with D hard to call. CDR3 length equals 13 residues. V lost 3 bases to trimming and J lost 5 bases, with 9 bases between them. Looked up from germline, CDR1 is SNHLY and CDR2 is FYNNEI. CDR3 DNA sequence: TGTGCCAGCAGTGATGAGCGCCGAGATACGCAGTATTTT. Protein: CASSDERRDTQYF.

The gene calls are TRBV19 and TRBJ1-5; D is possibly TRBD1 (5 bases). In germline, CDR1 is LNHDA, CDR2 SQIVND (reference sequence). V lost 6 bases, J lost 3 bases, and 15 bases lay in between. CDR3 length: 15 residues. Here the CDR3 DNA reads TGTGCCAGTAGGCAGTTTCAACAGGCCAATCAGCCCCAGCATTTT. Its protein product is CASRQFQQANQPQHF. Combining the CDR3 with reference TRBV19 and TRBJ1-5 gives the whole variable domain DGGITQSPKYLFRKEGQNVTLSCEQNLNHDAMYWYRQDPGQGLRLIYYSQIVNDFQKGDIAEGYSVSREKKESFPLTVTSAQKNPTAFYLCASRQFQQANQPQHFGDGTRLSIL.

This chain connects TRBV19 to TRBJ1-5; 7 nucleotides agree with TRBD1. The CDR3 sequence is 18 residues long. CDR1 and CDR2 from the germline V gene are LNHDA and SQIVND (reference sequence). J gave up 2 bases and V 3 bases, and 13 bases lay outside the gene matches. The CDR3 reads CASSISDRAGFGNQPQHF. The CDR3 bases are TGTGCCAGTAGTATTTCCGACAGGGCGGGCTTCGGCAATCAGCCCCAGCATTTT.

This chain uses TRBV4-1 with TRBJ2-5; 9 nucleotides align to TRBD1. Per germline, CDR1 MGHRA and CDR2 YSYEKL. Unmatched junction bases numbered 11, after V lost 0 bases and J lost 3 bases. The CDR3 has 18 residues. The CDR3 loop is CASSQEQVGTGLKETQYF. The CDR3 DNA is TGCGCCAGCAGCCAAGAACAAGTTGGGACAGGGCTAAAAGAGACCCAGTACTTC.

The chain recombines TRBV19 with TRBJ2-5, with 11 nucleotides matching TRBD2. The CDR3 is made up of 15 amino acids. Trimming removed 5 bases from V and 6 bases from J; junction bases left unmatched: 8. The germline CDR1 and CDR2 sequences are LNHDA and SQIVND (reference sequence). The CDR3 reads CASSAVAGGPQTQYF. CDR3 nucleotides: TGTGCCAGTAGTGCGGTAGCGGGAGGGCCTCAGACCCAGTACTTC.

The chain joins TRBV4-1 to TRBJ2-1; TRBD2 aligns across 9 bases. The CDR3 covers 15 residues. Unmatched junction bases numbered 7, after V lost 0 bases and J lost 10 bases. Germline values: CDR1 MGHRA, CDR2 YSYEKL. The CDR3 protein is CASSQEWKRGDEQFF. The CDR3, as DNA: TGCGCCAGCAGCCAAGAGTGGAAGCGGGGGGACGAGCAGTTCTTC.

The chain uses TRBV10-2 and TRBJ2-1, with TRBD1 identical over 7 bases. The CDR3 contains 13 residues. Germline V gene data show CDR1 as WSHSY and CDR2 as SAAADI. Losses at the gene ends were 5 bases for V and 4 bases for J; bases not matched to a gene: 2. The DNA for the CDR3 is TGCGCCAGCAGTTGGGACAGTTACAATGAGCAGTTCTTC. Its protein is CASSWDSYNEQFF.